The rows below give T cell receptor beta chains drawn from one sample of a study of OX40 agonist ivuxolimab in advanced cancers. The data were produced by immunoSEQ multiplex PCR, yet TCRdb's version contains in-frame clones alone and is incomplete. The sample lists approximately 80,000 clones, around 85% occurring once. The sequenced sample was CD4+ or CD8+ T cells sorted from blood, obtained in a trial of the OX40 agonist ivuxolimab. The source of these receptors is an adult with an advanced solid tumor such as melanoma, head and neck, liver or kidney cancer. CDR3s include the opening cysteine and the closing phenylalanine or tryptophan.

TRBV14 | CASSQAKPGLAGVGGEQFF
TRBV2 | CASSGAVYEQYF
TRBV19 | CASSIATSSYEQYF
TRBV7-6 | CASSRLAENTGELFF
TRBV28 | CASSVTEVETQYF
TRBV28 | CASSLYYEQYF
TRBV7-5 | CARSLSGQTYGYTF
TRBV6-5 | CASSYGQTSGNTIYF
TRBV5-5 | CASRGLAGGEQYF
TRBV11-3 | CASRPLGKGEAFF
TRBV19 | CASSRMIAGGRVRTGELFF
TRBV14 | CASSQDPAEETQYF
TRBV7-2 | CASSLPYRANEAFF
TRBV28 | CASSLYRMNTEAFF
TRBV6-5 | CASSYSGFGEQYF
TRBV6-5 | CASSYREPGSYEQYF
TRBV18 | CASSRGRINEKLFF
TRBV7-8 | CASSWARLSSYNEQFF
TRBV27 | CASSLYPGPTSNEQYF
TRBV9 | CASSALGGQADTQYF
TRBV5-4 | CASSAGTVGETQYF
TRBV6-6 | CASSYLGTDSNQPQHF